The sequence of this T cell receptor (beta chain) was determined in a study of PD-L1 blockade in urothelial cancer. Time point meaning: pretreatment peripheral blood. Method: immunoSEQ multiplex PCR; TCRdb's copy keeps in-frame clones and lacks some. The sample lists roughly 63,000 clones, roughly 79% occurring once. The CDR3 is 15 residues long. Germline lookup yields CDR1 SGHTA and CDR2 FQGNSA. Trimming removed 3 bases from V and 5 bases from J; junction bases left unmatched: 6. This sequence joins TRBV7-2 and TRBJ2-7; 11 bases line up with TRBD1. Sequenced here: PBMCs, sampled around atezolizumab (anti-PD-L1) treatment. The receptor comes from an older man with urothelial cancer. CDR3 bases: TGTGCCAGCAGCTTTACCGGGACAGGGGGTAACGAGCAGTACTTC. Protein product: CASSFTGTGGNEQYF.